A selection of T cell receptor beta chains follows, all from one sample in a study of T-cell reconstitution after alpha-beta-depleted transplantation in children. TCRdb called the PCR reads again in MiXCR, with one record for every CDR3 protein. Found here are approximately 390,000 distinct CDR3 sequences, 11% of them singletons; the top ten hold 4.5% to 6.5%. The material was PBMCs from the stem cell graft donor, obtained from the stem cell graft. The origin of the receptors is a human donor who donated a stem cell graft to a child with acute myeloid leukemia. CDR3s include the opening cysteine and the closing phenylalanine or tryptophan. D genes are given only for firm matches. Clone size is shown for a subset of rows, as once, few, many or a class of expanded clone.

d_call | clone_size | j_call | v_call | cdr3_aa | cdr3_nt
. | . | TRBJ2-1 | TRBV20-1 | CSARRQDGYNEQFF | TGCAGTGCTAGACGGCAGGACGGCTACAATGAGCAGTTCTTC
. | few | TRBJ2-3 | TRBV4-1 | CASSQDGLPADTQYF | TGCGCCAGCAGCCAAGATGGGCTCCCGGCGGATACGCAGTATTTT
TRBD1 | many | TRBJ1-1 | TRBV29-1 | CSVRSRGQGNTEAFF | TGCAGCGTCCGATCTAGGGGACAGGGGAACACTGAAGCTTTCTTT
. | few | TRBJ2-5 | TRBV5-1 | CASSLAEGEETQYF | TGCGCCAGCAGCTTGGCCGAGGGGGAAGAGACCCAGTACTTC
. | few | TRBJ2-5 | TRBV7-2 | CASSFLGVETQYF | TGTGCCAGCAGCTTCTTGGGCGTTGAGACCCAGTACTTC
. | few | TRBJ2-5 | TRBV5-1 | CASSLVGTSRQETQYF | TGCGCCAGCAGCTTGGTCGGGACTTCTCGACAAGAGACCCAGTACTTC
. | many | TRBJ2-5 | TRBV20-1 | CSAPHRETQYF | TGCAGTGCTCCCCATCGGGAGACCCAGTACTTC
. | few | TRBJ2-3 | TRBV29-1 | CSVESPEGQITDTQYF | TGCAGCGTTGAAAGCCCTGAGGGCCAGATCACAGATACGCAGTATTTT
. | . | TRBJ1-6 | TRBV6-5 | CASSYSPSSDSPLHF | TGTGCCAGCAGTTATTCTCCGTCTTCGGATTCACCCCTCCACTTT
. | few | TRBJ2-7 | TRBV5-1 | CASSPGLFYEQYF | TGCGCCAGCAGCCCGGGACTCTTCTACGAGCAGTACTTC
. | many | TRBJ2-5 | TRBV12-3/TRBV12-4 | CASREGGETQYF | TGTGCCAGCAGAGAGGGCGGGGAGACCCAGTACTTC
. | . | TRBJ2-5 | TRBV7-2 | CASSPAVRETQYF | TGTGCCAGCAGCCCTGCGGTCAGAGAGACCCAGTACTTC
. | . | TRBJ2-2 | TRBV29-1 | CSGIYGGAITGELFF | TGCAGCGGAATCTATGGAGGGGCGATCACCGGGGAGCTGTTTTTT
TRBD2 | . | TRBJ2-1 | TRBV20-1 | CSSTGTRNYNEQFF | TGCAGTTCCACCGGGACTAGGAACTACAATGAGCAGTTCTTC
TRBD2 | many | TRBJ2-3 | TRBV10-3 | CAISELAGGTTDTQYF | TGTGCCATCAGTGAACTAGCGGGAGGTACCACAGATACGCAGTATTTT
. | many | TRBJ1-2 | TRBV7-2 | CASSLTGSRLEGGYTF | TGTGCCAGCAGCTTAACAGGGTCGCGCCTTGAGGGTGGCTACACCTTC
. | . | TRBJ2-3 | TRBV15 | CATSKDSTDTQYF | TGTGCCACCAGTAAAGATAGTACAGATACGCAGTATTTT
. | many | TRBJ1-3 | TRBV4-1 | CASSQVDIAGNTIYF | TGCGCCAGCAGCCAAGTCGACATAGCTGGAAACACCATATATTTT
. | many | TRBJ2-3 | TRBV7-9 | CASSSTTSTDTQYF | TGTGCCAGCAGCTCAACGACTAGCACAGATACGCAGTATTTT
. | few | TRBJ1-2 | TRBV2 | CASSDASMINYGYTF | TGTGCCAGCAGTGACGCGTCGATGATTAACTATGGCTACACCTTC
. | few | TRBJ1-1 | TRBV10-3 | CAISETDMNTEAFF | TGTGCCATCAGTGAGACGGACATGAACACTGAAGCTTTCTTT
. | . | TRBJ2-7 | TRBV7-6 | CASSLAPGSEQYF | TGTGCCAGCAGCTTAGCGCCGGGGAGCGAGCAGTACTTC
. | . | TRBJ2-1 | TRBV4-1 | CASSQQPGDEQFF | TGCGCCAGCAGCCAACAACCGGGGGATGAGCAGTTCTTC
TRBD2 | few | TRBJ2-7 | TRBV7-2 | CASSLHSGSGYEQYF | TGTGCCAGCAGCCTTCATAGCGGGAGTGGCTACGAGCAGTACTTC
TRBD1 | few | TRBJ1-2 | TRBV12-3/TRBV12-4 | CASSAGQGARFGYTF | TGTGCCAGCAGTGCCGGACAGGGGGCGAGGTTCGGCTACACCTTC
. | . | TRBJ2-6 | TRBV29-1 | CSVVLSSGANGLTF | TGCAGCGTTGTCTTGTCCTCCGGGGCCAACGGCCTGACTTTC
TRBD2 | few | TRBJ2-5 | TRBV20-1 | CSARVASGREVETQYF | TGCAGTGCTAGAGTTGCTAGCGGGAGGGAGGTGGAGACCCAGTACTTC
TRBD2 | few | TRBJ2-3 | TRBV20-1 | CSARLAGNTDTQYF | TGCAGTGCTAGATTAGCGGGAAATACAGATACGCAGTATTTT
. | . | TRBJ2-3 | TRBV15 | CATSAPSRVWTQYF | TGTGCCACCAGCGCCCCTTCCAGGGTTTGGACGCAGTATTTT
TRBD2 | few | TRBJ2-1 | TRBV6-1 | CASIGTSGGEQFF | TGTGCCAGCATAGGGACTAGCGGGGGGGAGCAGTTCTTC
. | few | TRBJ2-5 | TRBV20-1 | CSAQYPAGIQETQYF | TGCAGTGCTCAATACCCAGCGGGTATCCAAGAGACCCAGTACTTC
TRBD2 | . | TRBJ2-3 | TRBV25-1 | CASSPPPSSGSLTDTQYF | TGTGCCAGCAGTCCTCCCCCCTCTAGCGGGAGTTTGACAGATACGCAGTATTTT
. | few | TRBJ1-5 | TRBV3-1 | CASSQDTIQPQHF | TGTGCCAGCAGCCAAGATACGATCCAGCCCCAGCATTTT
. | . | TRBJ2-2 | TRBV2 | CASSEEGTGELFF | TGTGCCAGCAGTGAAGAGGGAACCGGGGAGCTGTTTTTT
. | . | TRBJ1-5 | TRBV29-1 | CSVGAASQPQHF | TGCAGCGTGGGGGCGGCGTCCCAGCCCCAGCATTTT
TRBD1 | . | TRBJ1-4 | TRBV5-1 | CASSTGQPDEKLFF | TGCGCCAGCAGCACGGGACAGCCGGATGAAAAACTGTTTTTT